The rows below give T cell receptor beta chains drawn from one sample of a study of blood T cell repertoires in COVID-19. Assay: immunoSEQ multiplex PCR; the TCRdb copy retains only in-frame clones and omits some. Altogether 500,000 to 600,000 clones are present, 85% to 90% being singletons, with the ten largest covering less than 9.5%. Sample: peripheral blood. Source of these receptors: a woman aged 50 to 60 with COVID-19, enrolled during active disease. Both conserved end residues are trimmed from each CDR3.

v_gene: TRBV18; j_gene: TRBJ2-5; CDR3aa: ASSPGLAGAQETQY
v_gene: TRBV3-1/TRBV3-2; j_gene: TRBJ1-2; CDR3aa: ASSLRGGGDGYT
v_gene: TRBV5-1; j_gene: TRBJ1-1; CDR3aa: ASSLDRGDEAF
v_gene: TRBV10-3; j_gene: TRBJ2-5; CDR3aa: AISESKGTKRGVSKETQY
v_gene: TRBV24-1; j_gene: TRBJ2-3; CDR3aa: ATSPAGGRTDTQY
v_gene: TRBV5-6; j_gene: TRBJ2-3; CDR3aa: ASRTGFTDTQY
v_gene: TRBV6-5; j_gene: TRBJ1-1; CDR3aa: ASSPTPGNEAF
v_gene: TRBV2; j_gene: TRBJ2-1; CDR3aa: ASSEEVGVSYNEQF
v_gene: TRBV10-2; j_gene: TRBJ1-2; CDR3aa: ASSEKGSQGVQDGYT
v_gene: TRBV27; j_gene: TRBJ1-6; CDR3aa: ASSLSGTWSSPLH
v_gene: TRBV19; j_gene: TRBJ1-1; CDR3aa: ASKGNDLNTEAF
v_gene: TRBV7-8; j_gene: TRBJ1-1; CDR3aa: ASSPYRGSGTEAF
v_gene: TRBV5-1; j_gene: TRBJ1-6; CDR3aa: ASSLEPGQTNNSPLH
v_gene: TRBV27; j_gene: TRBJ2-7; CDR3aa: ASSLRRVLYEQY
v_gene: TRBV4-2; j_gene: TRBJ2-2; CDR3aa: ASSQDVSRGRLSTGELF
v_gene: TRBV30; j_gene: TRBJ2-2; CDR3aa: AWAVGAGTGELF
v_gene: TRBV5-4; j_gene: TRBJ2-2; CDR3aa: ASSTPAGANTGELF
v_gene: TRBV19; j_gene: TRBJ1-2; CDR3aa: ASSLATHYGYT
v_gene: TRBV11-2; j_gene: TRBJ1-1; CDR3aa: ASSLDRYSTEAF
v_gene: TRBV7-2; j_gene: TRBJ1-1; CDR3aa: ASSPGLRNTEAF
v_gene: TRBV4-1; j_gene: TRBJ2-5; CDR3aa: ASSQVVAGRRTQY
v_gene: TRBV28; j_gene: TRBJ1-5; CDR3aa: ASSLAGGEARPQH
v_gene: TRBV9; j_gene: TRBJ2-5; CDR3aa: ASSDASGDWETQY
v_gene: TRBV7-8; j_gene: TRBJ1-3; CDR3aa: ASSLPGMVGNTIY
v_gene: TRBV7-2; j_gene: TRBJ1-3; CDR3aa: ASSLEVGLSGNTIY
v_gene: TRBV5-8; j_gene: TRBJ1-1; CDR3aa: ASSWPNTEAF
v_gene: TRBV29-1; j_gene: TRBJ1-4; CDR3aa: SATDSPNEKLF
v_gene: TRBV27; j_gene: TRBJ1-5; CDR3aa: ASSLSARGHQPQH
v_gene: TRBV4-2; j_gene: TRBJ2-7; CDR3aa: ASSQENGRAYEQY
v_gene: TRBV28; j_gene: TRBJ2-6; CDR3aa: ASSSLQETSGSGANVLT
v_gene: TRBV18; j_gene: TRBJ2-7; CDR3aa: ASSGQGNEQY
v_gene: TRBV18; j_gene: TRBJ2-5; CDR3aa: ASSPPSARETQY
v_gene: TRBV5-6; j_gene: TRBJ1-2; CDR3aa: ASSSVGGDYGYT
v_gene: TRBV24-1; j_gene: TRBJ1-5; CDR3aa: ATSRAGRDNQPQH
v_gene: TRBV4-1; j_gene: TRBJ1-1; CDR3aa: ASSQSRNTEAF
v_gene: TRBV28; j_gene: TRBJ1-1; CDR3aa: ASRKWGTGGTEAF
v_gene: TRBV19; j_gene: TRBJ1-1; CDR3aa: ASSADRESDTEAF
v_gene: TRBV29-1; j_gene: TRBJ2-7; CDR3aa: SVYRPPYEQY
v_gene: TRBV24-1; j_gene: TRBJ1-2; CDR3aa: ATSGRQGLYGYT
v_gene: TRBV6-6; j_gene: TRBJ1-1; CDR3aa: ASSPGGTGSTEAF
v_gene: TRBV6-5; j_gene: TRBJ2-3; CDR3aa: ASLADSDTQY
v_gene: TRBV6-6; j_gene: TRBJ1-2; CDR3aa: ASSPGQGNYGYT
v_gene: TRBV11-2; j_gene: TRBJ2-7; CDR3aa: ASSPTGSYEQY
v_gene: TRBV18; j_gene: TRBJ1-3; CDR3aa: ASSPPRDRTRNTIY
v_gene: TRBV7-2; j_gene: TRBJ1-6; CDR3aa: ASSSGQGGNSPLH
v_gene: TRBV10-1; j_gene: TRBJ2-7; CDR3aa: ASSESIGGTGVYEQY
v_gene: TRBV6-5; j_gene: TRBJ1-4; CDR3aa: ASSRGDSGQEKLF
v_gene: TRBV2; j_gene: TRBJ1-2; CDR3aa: ASRDRVANYGYT
v_gene: TRBV25-1; j_gene: TRBJ2-3; CDR3aa: ASSDSGTDTQY
v_gene: TRBV19; j_gene: TRBJ2-7; CDR3aa: ASSITGRSYEQY
v_gene: TRBV14; j_gene: TRBJ1-2; CDR3aa: ASSQYTGPNYGYT
v_gene: TRBV6-5; j_gene: TRBJ1-6; CDR3aa: ASSNGQGGNSPLH
v_gene: TRBV5-8; j_gene: TRBJ1-4; CDR3aa: ASSLGGQGASAEKLF
v_gene: TRBV3-1/TRBV3-2; j_gene: TRBJ2-7; CDR3aa: ASSPVRTTTARQY